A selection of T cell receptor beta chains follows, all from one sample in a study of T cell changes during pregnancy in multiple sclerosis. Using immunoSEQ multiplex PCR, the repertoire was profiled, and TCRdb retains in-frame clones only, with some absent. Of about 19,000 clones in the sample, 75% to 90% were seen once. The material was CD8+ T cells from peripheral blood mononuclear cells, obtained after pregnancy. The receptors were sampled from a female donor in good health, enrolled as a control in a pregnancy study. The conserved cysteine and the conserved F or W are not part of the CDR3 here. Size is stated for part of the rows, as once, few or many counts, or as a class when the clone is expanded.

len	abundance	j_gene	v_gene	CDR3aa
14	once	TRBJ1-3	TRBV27	ASSLRGPSSGNTIY
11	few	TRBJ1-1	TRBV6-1	ASSDRENTEAF
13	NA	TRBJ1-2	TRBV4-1	ASSQVPGGNYGYT
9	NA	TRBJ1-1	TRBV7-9	ASRTTAEAF
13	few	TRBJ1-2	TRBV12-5	ASGLPGSGNYGYT
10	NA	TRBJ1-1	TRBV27	ASSVAGTEAF
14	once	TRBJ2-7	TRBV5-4	ASSVGTSGGAGEQY
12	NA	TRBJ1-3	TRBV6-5	ASSRQGSGNTIY
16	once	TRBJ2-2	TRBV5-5	ASSFNADRRTYTGELF
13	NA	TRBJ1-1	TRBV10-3	AISDPDRVGLEAF
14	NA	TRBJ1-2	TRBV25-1	ASSEERTGEDYGYT
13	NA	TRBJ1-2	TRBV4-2	ASSPPRDGGRGYT
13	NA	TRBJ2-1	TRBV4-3	ASSQGAGRNNEQF
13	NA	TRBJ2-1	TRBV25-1	ASSESGDLYNEQF
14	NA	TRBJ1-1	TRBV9	ASSARGTGGYTEAF
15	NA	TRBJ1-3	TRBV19	ASSWGRGFSSGNTIY
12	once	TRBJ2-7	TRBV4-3	ASSTYGGGYEQY
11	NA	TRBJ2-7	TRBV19	ASSRGSSYEQY
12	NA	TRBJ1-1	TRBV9	ASSVGQGNTEAF
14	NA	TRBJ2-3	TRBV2	ASSELAQGSTDTQY
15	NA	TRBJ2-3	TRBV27	ASSLPPGLAATDTQY
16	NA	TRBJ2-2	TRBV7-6	ASSPPQSQGFSAGELF
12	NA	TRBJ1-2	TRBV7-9	ASSSTGTEDGYT
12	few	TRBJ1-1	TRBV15	ATSRGTGGTEAF
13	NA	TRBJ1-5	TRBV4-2	ASSATEYSNQPQH
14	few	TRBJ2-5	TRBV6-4	ASSEKGGDGQETQY
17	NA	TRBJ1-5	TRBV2	ASSLTGTQAFYSNQPQH
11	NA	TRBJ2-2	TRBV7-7	ASSPDSTGELF
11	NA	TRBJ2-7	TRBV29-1	SVEGQGSLEQY
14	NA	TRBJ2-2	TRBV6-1	ASSDYKGISTGELF
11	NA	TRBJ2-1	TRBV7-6	ASSDRGWGEQF
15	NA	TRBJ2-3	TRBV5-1	ASSRGSGGTSTDTQY
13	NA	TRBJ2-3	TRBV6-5	ASRRGPSSTDTQY
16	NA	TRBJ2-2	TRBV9	ASSAQGLAGGVGGELF
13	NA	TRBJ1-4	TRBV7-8	ASRGEAELGEKLF
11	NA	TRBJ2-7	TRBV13	ASSLTPGNEQY
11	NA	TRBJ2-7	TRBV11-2	ASSLSGSYEQY
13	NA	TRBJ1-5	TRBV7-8	ASGVGRVGNQPQH
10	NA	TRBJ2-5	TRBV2	ASSLDQETQY
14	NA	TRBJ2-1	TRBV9	ASSHKRGDGYNEQF
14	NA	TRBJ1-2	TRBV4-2	ASSQVTGSPSYGYT
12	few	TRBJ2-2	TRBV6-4	ASSDGADTGELF
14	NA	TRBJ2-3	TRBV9	ASSQGTGGGTDTQY
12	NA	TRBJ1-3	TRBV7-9	ASSLSTGGNTIY